This T cell receptor beta chain emerged from a study of T cell changes during pregnancy in multiple sclerosis. This clone appeared once. Trimming stripped 0 bases from V and 5 bases from J, with 11 bases between. There are 15 residues in the CDR3. CDR1 is SGHRS, CDR2 YFSETQ, per germline. The assay was immunoSEQ multiplex PCR, and TCRdb's table has in-frame clones only and misses some. The data contain 55,000 to 70,000 clones, around 90% of them singletons. This sequence was found in a female donor with multiple sclerosis, enrolled in a pregnancy study. The specimen comprised CD4+ T cells from peripheral blood mononuclear cells, sampled after pregnancy. The chain is built from TRBV5-1 and TRBJ2-2; D call uncertain. CDR3: CASSLAPLETGELFF. The CDR3 DNA is TGCGCCAGCAGCTTGGCGCCATTAGAAACCGGGGAGCTGTTTTTT. Combining the CDR3 with reference TRBV5-1 and TRBJ2-2 gives the whole variable domain KAGVTQTPRYLIKTRGQQVTLSCSPISGHRSVSWYQQTPGQGLQFLFEYFSETQRNKGNFPGRFSGRQFSNSRSEMNVSTLELGDSALYLCASSLAPLETGELFFGEGSRLTVL.